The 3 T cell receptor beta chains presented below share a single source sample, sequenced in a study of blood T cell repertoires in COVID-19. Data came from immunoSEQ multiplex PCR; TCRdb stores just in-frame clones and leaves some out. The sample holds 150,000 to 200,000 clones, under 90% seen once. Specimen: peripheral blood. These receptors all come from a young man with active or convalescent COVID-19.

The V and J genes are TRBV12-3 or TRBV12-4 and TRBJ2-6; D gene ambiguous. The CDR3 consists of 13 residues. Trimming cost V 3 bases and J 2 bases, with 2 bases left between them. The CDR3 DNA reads TGTGCCAGCAGTTTCACTGGGGCCAACGTCCTGACTTTC. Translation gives CASSFTGANVLTF.

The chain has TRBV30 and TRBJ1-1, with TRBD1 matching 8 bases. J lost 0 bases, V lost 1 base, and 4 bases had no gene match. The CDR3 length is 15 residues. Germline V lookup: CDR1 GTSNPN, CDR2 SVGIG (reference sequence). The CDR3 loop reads CAWSARQGLNTEAFF. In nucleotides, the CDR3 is TGTGCCTGGAGTGCACGACAGGGGCTGAACACTGAAGCTTTCTTT.

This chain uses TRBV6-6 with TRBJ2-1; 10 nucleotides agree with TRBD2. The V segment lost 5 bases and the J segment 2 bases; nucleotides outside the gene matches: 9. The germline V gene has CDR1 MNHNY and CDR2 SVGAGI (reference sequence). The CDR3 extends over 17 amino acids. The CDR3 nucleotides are TGTGCCAGCAGTCAGGCCCTTAGCGGGAGGCCCTACAATGAGCAGTTCTTC. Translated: CASSQALSGRPYNEQFF.